This T cell receptor beta chain was obtained from a study of T-cell reconstitution after alpha-beta-depleted transplantation in children. Unique molecular identifiers were incorporated into the prepared TCRbeta library. Using its own MiXCR run on the PCR reads, TCRdb lists one record per CDR3 protein. This table holds approximately 520,000 distinct CDR3 sequences, about 33% found once. This CDR3 is 13 amino acids long. V gave up 4 bases and J gave up 8 bases, with 12 bases separating them. The chain combines TRBV12-3 or TRBV12-4 with TRBJ2-1, with no clear D. The receptor comes from a human donor who donated a stem cell graft to a child with aplastic anemia. The sequenced sample was PBMCs from the stem cell graft donor, obtained from the stem cell graft. The CDR3 region is CASSYAKLDEQFF. In DNA form, the CDR3 reads TGTGCCAGCAGTTACGCTAAACTGGATGAGCAGTTCTTC.